This TCR beta chain was sequenced during a study of blood T cell repertoires in COVID-19. Overall study: There were acute and convalescent COVID-19 samples, and they came from the United States, Italy and Spain. The cDNA or gDNA used as material had been derived from T cells, B-cell-depleted T cells, or PBMCs.

The assay was immunoSEQ multiplex PCR, and TCRdb's table has in-frame clones only and misses some. The table shows about 270,000 clones, with 75% to 90% occurring only once. The CDR3 has 17 residues. Per the germline V gene, CDR1 is SGHNT and CDR2 is YENEEA. V lost 5 bases, J lost 5 bases, and 21 bases lay in between. Seattle patient enrollment occurred during active infection, with longitudinal follow-up thereafter. The genes are TRBV11-3 and TRBJ2-2, with D possibly TRBD2 on 6 matching bases. Input material: peripheral blood. The receptor's source is a woman in her 70s with COVID-19, enrolled during active disease. In nucleotides, the CDR3 is TGTGCCAGCAGCCTCCCCTGGGCTAGCGACCAAACCGGGGAGCTGTTTTTT. Protein product: CASSLPWASDQTGELFF.